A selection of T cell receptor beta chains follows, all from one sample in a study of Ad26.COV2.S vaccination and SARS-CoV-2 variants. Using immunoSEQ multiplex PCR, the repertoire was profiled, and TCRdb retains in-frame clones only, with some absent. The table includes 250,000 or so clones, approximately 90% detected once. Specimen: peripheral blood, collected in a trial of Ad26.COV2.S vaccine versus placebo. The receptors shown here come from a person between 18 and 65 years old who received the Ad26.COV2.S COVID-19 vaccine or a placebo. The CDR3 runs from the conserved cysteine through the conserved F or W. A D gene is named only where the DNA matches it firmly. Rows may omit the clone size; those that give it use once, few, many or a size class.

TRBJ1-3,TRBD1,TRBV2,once,TGTGCCAGCAGAAACCAGGGGGCCTCTGGAAACACCATATATTTT,CASRNQGASGNTIYF
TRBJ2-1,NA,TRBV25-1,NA,TGTGCCAGCAGGGACGACAGGGGAGGGAATGAGCAGTTCTTC,CASRDDRGGNEQFF
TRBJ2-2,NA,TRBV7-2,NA,TGTGCCAGCAGCTTAGCGGGGGCGAACACCGGGGAGCTGTTTTTT,CASSLAGANTGELFF
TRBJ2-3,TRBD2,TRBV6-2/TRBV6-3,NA,TGTGCCAGCAGCCGCCGGACTAGTAGCACAGATACGCAGTATTTT,CASSRRTSSTDTQYF
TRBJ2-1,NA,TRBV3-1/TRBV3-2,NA,TGTGCCAGCAGCCAAGAAATGGCACGGAACAATGAGCAGTTCTTC,CASSQEMARNNEQFF
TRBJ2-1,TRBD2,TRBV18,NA,TGTGCCAGCTCTAGAGCCCTAGCGGGAGGTAATGAGCAGTTCTTC,CASSRALAGGNEQFF
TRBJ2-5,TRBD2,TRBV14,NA,TGTGCCAGCAGCCAAGGTTTTGCGGGGGCCCAGTACTTC,CASSQGFAGAQYF
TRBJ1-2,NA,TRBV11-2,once,TGTGCCAGCAGCACTCCAGGGACCTATGGCTACACCTTC,CASSTPGTYGYTF
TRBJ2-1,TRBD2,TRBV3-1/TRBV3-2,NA,TGTGCCAGCAGCCCCCTGGGACTAGCGGGTTACAATGAGCAGTTCTTC,CASSPLGLAGYNEQFF
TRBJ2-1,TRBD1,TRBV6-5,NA,TGTGCCAGCAGCTCGACAGGGGGCGCCTACAATGAGCAGTTCTTC,CASSSTGGAYNEQFF
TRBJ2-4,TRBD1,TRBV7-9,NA,TGTGCCAGCGCCTCCCCTGGGACAGGGGTCTTAGCCAAAAACATTCAGTACTTC,CASASPGTGVLAKNIQYF
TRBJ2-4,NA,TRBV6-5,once,TGTGCCAGCCGGACTGAAAACATTCAGTACTTC,CASRTENIQYF
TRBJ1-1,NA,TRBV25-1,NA,TGTGCCAGCAGTGAACCTTACAGGGAGAGCACTGAAGCTTTCTTT,CASSEPYRESTEAFF
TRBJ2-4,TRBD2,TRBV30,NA,TGTGCCTGGAGTGTCCCAGGACTAGCGGTATCCAAAAACATTCAGTACTTC,CAWSVPGLAVSKNIQYF
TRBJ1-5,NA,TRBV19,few,TGTGCCAGTAGTATAGAGTCCAGGGGATACCAGCCCCAGCATTTT,CASSIESRGYQPQHF
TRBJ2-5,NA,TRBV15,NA,TGTGCCACCAGCAGAGATCTAGGGGAGACCCAGTACTTC,CATSRDLGETQYF
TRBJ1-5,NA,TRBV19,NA,TGTGCCAGTAGTATGTGGAAGAGCAATCAGCCCCAGCATTTT,CASSMWKSNQPQHF
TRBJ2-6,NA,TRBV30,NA,TGTGCCTGGAGTGTAGGCTCTGGGGCCAACGTCCTGACTTTC,CAWSVGSGANVLTF
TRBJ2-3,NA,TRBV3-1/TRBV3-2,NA,TGTGCCAGCAGCCAACCCGGGCTAGCAGAAGATACGCAGTATTTT,CASSQPGLAEDTQYF
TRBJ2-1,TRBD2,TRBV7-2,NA,TGTGCCAGCAGCTACACGCCGGGACTAGTATACAATGAGCAGTTCTTC,CASSYTPGLVYNEQFF
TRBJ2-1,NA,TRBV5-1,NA,TGCGCCAGCAGCTACGCTAACGACTATGAGCAGTTCTTC,CASSYANDYEQFF
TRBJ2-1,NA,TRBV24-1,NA,TGTGCCACCAGTGATAGCCGGACAAGAAAGGCTGAGCAGTTCTTC,CATSDSRTRKAEQFF